This TCR beta chain derives from a study of cytomegalovirus exposure and HLA in healthy donors. The study's findings and limits: As a later analysis revealed, most CMV-associated TCR beta chains appeared HLA-restricted. TCR beta chains associated with HLA were, in a later analysis, more clonally expanded than equally common others.

Germline CDR1 and CDR2: KGHSH and LQKENI. This CDR3 contains 15 residues. V lost 5 bases and J lost 0, with 11 bases in between. A single count supports this clone. What it recognizes is unknown. PCR used 60 Vbeta primers and 13 Jbeta primers. The data were produced by immunoSEQ multiplex PCR, yet TCRdb's version contains in-frame clones alone and is incomplete. Of around 170,000 clones in the sample, around 68% were seen once. The sequenced sample consisted of PBMCs. The chain uses TRBV18 and TRBJ1-5; the D gene is possibly TRBD1 (5 bases). The sequence derives from a girl under 18 in good health and CMV-seronegative. CDR3 DNA sequence: TGTGCCAGCTCAACAAGGGGTTTTAGCAATCAGCCCCAGCATTTT. The encoded protein is CASSTRGFSNQPQHF. The complete variable domain, with remaining parts taken from reference TRBV18 and TRBJ1-5, reads NAGVMQNPRHLVRRRGQEARLRCSPMKGHSHVYWYRQLPEEGLKFMVYLQKENIIDESGMPKERFSAEFPKEGPSILRIQQVVRGDSAAYFCASSTRGFSNQPQHFGDGTRLSIL.